This T cell receptor (beta chain) emerged from a study of beta chain features in type 1 diabetes. Across the whole study: When patients were set against healthy donors, age, gender and cell yields were similar. General observations from the study: Moderately but significantly shorter TCRB CDR3s were found in Type 1 diabetes patients in all four CD4+ subsets.

CDR1 and CDR2 (germline): ENHRY, SYGVKD. J was trimmed by 4 bases and V by 5 bases; bases with no gene match: 1. The CDR3 sequence is 15 residues long. Since all of the isolated RNA was reverse transcribed, expressed TCRB transcripts were what got sequenced. Method: immunoSEQ multiplex PCR; TCRdb's copy keeps in-frame clones and lacks some. This sample has approximately 170,000 clones, with 7.8% found just once. This clone was seen many times. Antigen specificity is unknown. The receptor was isolated from a woman aged 40 to 49 with type 1 diabetes. Source material: central memory CD4+ T cells from blood. The V gene is TRBV10-3, the J gene TRBJ2-1; 14 nucleotides align to TRBD2. The CDR3 reads CAISRTSGGYNEQFF. In DNA form, the CDR3 reads TGTGCCATCAGTAGGACTAGCGGGGGGTACAATGAGCAGTTCTTC.